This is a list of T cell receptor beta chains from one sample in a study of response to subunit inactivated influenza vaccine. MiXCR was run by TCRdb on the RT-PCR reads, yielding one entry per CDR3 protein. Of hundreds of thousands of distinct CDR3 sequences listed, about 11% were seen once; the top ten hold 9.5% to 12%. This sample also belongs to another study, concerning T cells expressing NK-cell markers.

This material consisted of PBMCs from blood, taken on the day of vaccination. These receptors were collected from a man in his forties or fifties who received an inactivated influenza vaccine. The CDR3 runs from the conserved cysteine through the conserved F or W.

CDR3 protein: CASSQGPKFGANVLTF; V gene: TRBV4-1
CDR3 protein: CASSSAYNGEEQYF; V gene: TRBV11-2
CDR3 protein: CASSPWGLAGTGELFF; V gene: TRBV9
CDR3 protein: CAISEGGAPYEQYF; V gene: TRBV10-3
CDR3 protein: CASSLVASGETQYF; V gene: TRBV11-2
CDR3 protein: CSAGQGEETQYF; V gene: TRBV29-1
CDR3 protein: CASSLAPSQRNEQFF; V gene: TRBV28
CDR3 protein: CASSPGHLSYNEQFF; V gene: TRBV6-1
CDR3 protein: CASSFGGRSDTQYF; V gene: TRBV12-3/TRBV12-4
CDR3 protein: CASSQVTRGHATGELFF; V gene: TRBV3-1
CDR3 protein: CASSLAGGQVTDTQYF; V gene: TRBV5-1
CDR3 protein: CSTTPRGSSDTQYF; V gene: TRBV29-1
CDR3 protein: CAISEGKSGRLLYNEQFF; V gene: TRBV10-3
CDR3 protein: CASHDRGNSYEQYF; V gene: TRBV27
CDR3 protein: CATEGPPSDTGELFF; V gene: TRBV24-1
CDR3 protein: CASRIDSGSRNEQFF; V gene: TRBV7-2
CDR3 protein: CASSPTIDYGYTF; V gene: TRBV3-1
CDR3 protein: CASSPRGPPQETQYF; V gene: TRBV18
CDR3 protein: CASSTRPRGQETQYF; V gene: TRBV11-2
CDR3 protein: CSGSGTGSDTQYF; V gene: TRBV20-1
CDR3 protein: CASRLAGVSANEQFF; V gene: TRBV7-9
CDR3 protein: CASTAVGGRELFF; V gene: TRBV6-2/TRBV6-3
CDR3 protein: CSARDWGRTQETQYF; V gene: TRBV20-1
CDR3 protein: CASSASGRDSYNEQFF; V gene: TRBV9
CDR3 protein: CASSSRPGNEKLFF; V gene: TRBV7-9
CDR3 protein: CASSQDRQGVYEQYF; V gene: TRBV4-3
CDR3 protein: CATSRELAGETQYF; V gene: TRBV15
CDR3 protein: CASSVSGASGNTIYF; V gene: TRBV2
CDR3 protein: CASSYDRDGYEQYF; V gene: TRBV7-2
CDR3 protein: CASSYWGGGYTF; V gene: TRBV6-5
CDR3 protein: CASRGMGTDTQYF; V gene: TRBV4-2
CDR3 protein: CASSQTLGQNGYTF; V gene: TRBV12-3/TRBV12-4
CDR3 protein: CASSWPTGGGTDTQYF; V gene: TRBV5-1
CDR3 protein: CASSQHTGSGYEQYF; V gene: TRBV4-1
CDR3 protein: CASSPALGDYGYTF; V gene: TRBV5-1
CDR3 protein: CASSLSGLSFGNEQFF; V gene: TRBV28
CDR3 protein: CSVGIANTGELFF; V gene: TRBV29-1
CDR3 protein: CAINKGAGATGELFF; V gene: TRBV10-3
CDR3 protein: CASSERQGGQETQYF; V gene: TRBV6-1
CDR3 protein: CASSRGTSFTGELFF; V gene: TRBV11-1
CDR3 protein: CASSLYQGSSYNEQFF; V gene: TRBV7-8
CDR3 protein: CATSDLTSGNANTGELFF; V gene: TRBV24-1
CDR3 protein: CASGWTAHYQPQHF; V gene: TRBV12-3/TRBV12-4
CDR3 protein: CASSSQGALQETQYF; V gene: TRBV12-3/TRBV12-4
CDR3 protein: CSALRDREVHEQYF; V gene: TRBV20-1
CDR3 protein: CASSRQDIQPQHF; V gene: TRBV12-3/TRBV12-4
CDR3 protein: CASSAPVHRTNTEAFF; V gene: TRBV9
CDR3 protein: CSARGAASGNTEAFF; V gene: TRBV20-1
CDR3 protein: CSAKTYRDGYTF; V gene: TRBV20-1
CDR3 protein: CASAPWSRVGEKLFF; V gene: TRBV4-2
CDR3 protein: CASSLWGTGNTGELFF; V gene: TRBV28
CDR3 protein: CASSQNPGGGTEAFF; V gene: TRBV12-3/TRBV12-4
CDR3 protein: CAGVVEAFF; V gene: TRBV28
CDR3 protein: CASSSPFGTGLWEQYF; V gene: TRBV6-1
CDR3 protein: CASKNALSGNTIYF; V gene: TRBV12-3/TRBV12-4
CDR3 protein: CASSVQGNQPQHF; V gene: TRBV19
CDR3 protein: CASSPAGWTEAFF; V gene: TRBV12-3/TRBV12-4
CDR3 protein: CSARPGITYHTGELFF; V gene: TRBV20-1
CDR3 protein: CSAKRFDLVNEQFF; V gene: TRBV20-1